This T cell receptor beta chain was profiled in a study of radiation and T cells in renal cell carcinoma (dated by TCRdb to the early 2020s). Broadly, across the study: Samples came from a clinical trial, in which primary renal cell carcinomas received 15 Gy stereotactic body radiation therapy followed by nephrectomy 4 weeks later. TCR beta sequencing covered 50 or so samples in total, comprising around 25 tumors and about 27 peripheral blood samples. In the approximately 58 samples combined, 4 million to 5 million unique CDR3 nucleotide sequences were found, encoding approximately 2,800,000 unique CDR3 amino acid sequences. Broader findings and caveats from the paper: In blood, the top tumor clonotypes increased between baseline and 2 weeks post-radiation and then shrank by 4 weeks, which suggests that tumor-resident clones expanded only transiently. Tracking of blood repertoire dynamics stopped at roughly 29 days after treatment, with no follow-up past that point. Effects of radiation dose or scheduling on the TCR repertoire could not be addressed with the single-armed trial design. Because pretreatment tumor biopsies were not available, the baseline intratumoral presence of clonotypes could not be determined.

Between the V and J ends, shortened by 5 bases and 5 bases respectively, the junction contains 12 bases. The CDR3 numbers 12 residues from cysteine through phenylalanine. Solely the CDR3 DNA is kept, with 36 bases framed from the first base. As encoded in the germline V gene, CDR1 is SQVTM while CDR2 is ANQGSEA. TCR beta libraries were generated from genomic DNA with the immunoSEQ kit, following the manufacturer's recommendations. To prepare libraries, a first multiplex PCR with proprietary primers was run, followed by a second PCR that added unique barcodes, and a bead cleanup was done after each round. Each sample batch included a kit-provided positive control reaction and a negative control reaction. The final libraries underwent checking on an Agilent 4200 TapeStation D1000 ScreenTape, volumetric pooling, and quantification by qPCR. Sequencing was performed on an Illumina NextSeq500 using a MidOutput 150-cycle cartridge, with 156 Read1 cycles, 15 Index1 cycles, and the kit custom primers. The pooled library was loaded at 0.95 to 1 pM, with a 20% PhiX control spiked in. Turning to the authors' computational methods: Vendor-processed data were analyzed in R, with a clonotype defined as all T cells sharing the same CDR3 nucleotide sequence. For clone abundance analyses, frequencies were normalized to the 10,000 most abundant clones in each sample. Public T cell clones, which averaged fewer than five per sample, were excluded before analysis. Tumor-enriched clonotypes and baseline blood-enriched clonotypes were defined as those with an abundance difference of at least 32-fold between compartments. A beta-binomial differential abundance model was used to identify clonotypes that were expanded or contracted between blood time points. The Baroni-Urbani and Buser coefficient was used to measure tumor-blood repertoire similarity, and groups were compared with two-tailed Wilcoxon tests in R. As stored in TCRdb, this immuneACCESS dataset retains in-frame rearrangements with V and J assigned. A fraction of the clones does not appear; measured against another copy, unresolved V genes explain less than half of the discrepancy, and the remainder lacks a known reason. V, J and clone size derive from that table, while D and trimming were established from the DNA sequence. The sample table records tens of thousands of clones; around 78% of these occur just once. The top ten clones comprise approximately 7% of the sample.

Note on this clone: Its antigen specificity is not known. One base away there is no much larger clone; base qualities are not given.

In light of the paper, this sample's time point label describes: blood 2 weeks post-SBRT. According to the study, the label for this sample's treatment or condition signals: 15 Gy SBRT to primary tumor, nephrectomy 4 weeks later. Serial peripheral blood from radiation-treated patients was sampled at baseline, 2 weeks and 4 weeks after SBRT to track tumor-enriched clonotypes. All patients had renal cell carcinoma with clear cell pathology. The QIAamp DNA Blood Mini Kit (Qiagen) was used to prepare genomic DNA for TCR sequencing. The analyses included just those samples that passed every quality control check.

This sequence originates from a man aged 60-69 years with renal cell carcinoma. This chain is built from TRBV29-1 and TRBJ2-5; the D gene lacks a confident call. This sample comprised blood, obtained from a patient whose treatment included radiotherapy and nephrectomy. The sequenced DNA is TGCAGCGTTAGGGCCTCATCCGAGACCCAGTACTTC. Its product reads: CSVRASSETQYF.